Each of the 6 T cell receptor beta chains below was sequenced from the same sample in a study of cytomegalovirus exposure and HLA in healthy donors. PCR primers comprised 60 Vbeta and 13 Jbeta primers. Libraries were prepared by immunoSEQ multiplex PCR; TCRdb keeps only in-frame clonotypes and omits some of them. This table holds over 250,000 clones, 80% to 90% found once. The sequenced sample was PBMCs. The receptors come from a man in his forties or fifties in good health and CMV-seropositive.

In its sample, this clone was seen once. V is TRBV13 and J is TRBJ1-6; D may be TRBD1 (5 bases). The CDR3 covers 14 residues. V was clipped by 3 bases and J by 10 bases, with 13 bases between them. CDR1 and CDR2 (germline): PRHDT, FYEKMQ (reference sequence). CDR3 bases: TGTGCCAGCAGCTTTGGGACTTCAGAGTCACCCCTCCACTTT. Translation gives CASSFGTSESPLHF.

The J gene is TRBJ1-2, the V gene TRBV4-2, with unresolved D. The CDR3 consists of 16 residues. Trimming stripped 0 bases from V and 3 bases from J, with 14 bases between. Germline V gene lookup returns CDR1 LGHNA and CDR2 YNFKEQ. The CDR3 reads CASSQDLVIRHYGYTF. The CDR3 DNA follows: TGTGCCAGCAGCCAAGACCTAGTGATTCGGCACTATGGCTACACCTTC.

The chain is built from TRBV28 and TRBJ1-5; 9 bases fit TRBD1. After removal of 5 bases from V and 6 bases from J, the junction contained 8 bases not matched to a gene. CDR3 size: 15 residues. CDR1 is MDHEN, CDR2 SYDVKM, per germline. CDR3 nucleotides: TGTGCCAGCAGTCGGGACAGGGAGTTTAGTCAGCCCCAGCATTTT. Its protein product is CASSRDREFSQPQHF. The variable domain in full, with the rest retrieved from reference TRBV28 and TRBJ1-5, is DVKVTQSSRYLVKRTGEKVFLECVQDMDHENMFWYRQDPGLGLRLIYFSYDVKMKEKGDIPEGYSVSREKKERFSLILESASTNQTSMYLCASSRDREFSQPQHFGDGTRLSIL.

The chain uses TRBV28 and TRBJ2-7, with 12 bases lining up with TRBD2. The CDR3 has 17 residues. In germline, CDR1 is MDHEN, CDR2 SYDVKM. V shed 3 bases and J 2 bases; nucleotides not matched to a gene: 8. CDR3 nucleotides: TGTGCCAGCAGTTTGACTAGCGGGAGACTTGTCCCCTACGAGCAGTACTTC. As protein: CASSLTSGRLVPYEQYF.

CDR3 loop: CASSTRTSGRLGQETQYF. The CDR3, as DNA: TGTGCCAGCAGTACCCGGACTAGCGGGAGGCTAGGCCAAGAGACCCAGTACTTC. The chain carries TRBV2 and TRBJ2-5; 14 nucleotides match TRBD2. Looked up from germline, CDR1 is SNHLY and CDR2 is FYNNEI. With V trimmed by 5 bases and J by 1 base, 9 bases remained unmatched. The CDR3 contains 18 residues.

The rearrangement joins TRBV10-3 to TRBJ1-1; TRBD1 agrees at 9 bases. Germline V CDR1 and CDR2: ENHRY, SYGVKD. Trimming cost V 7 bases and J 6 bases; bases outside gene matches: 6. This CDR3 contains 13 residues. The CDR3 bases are TGTGCCATCACTAGGGGACAGGGAGCTGAAGCTTTCTTT. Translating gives CAITRGQGAEAFF.